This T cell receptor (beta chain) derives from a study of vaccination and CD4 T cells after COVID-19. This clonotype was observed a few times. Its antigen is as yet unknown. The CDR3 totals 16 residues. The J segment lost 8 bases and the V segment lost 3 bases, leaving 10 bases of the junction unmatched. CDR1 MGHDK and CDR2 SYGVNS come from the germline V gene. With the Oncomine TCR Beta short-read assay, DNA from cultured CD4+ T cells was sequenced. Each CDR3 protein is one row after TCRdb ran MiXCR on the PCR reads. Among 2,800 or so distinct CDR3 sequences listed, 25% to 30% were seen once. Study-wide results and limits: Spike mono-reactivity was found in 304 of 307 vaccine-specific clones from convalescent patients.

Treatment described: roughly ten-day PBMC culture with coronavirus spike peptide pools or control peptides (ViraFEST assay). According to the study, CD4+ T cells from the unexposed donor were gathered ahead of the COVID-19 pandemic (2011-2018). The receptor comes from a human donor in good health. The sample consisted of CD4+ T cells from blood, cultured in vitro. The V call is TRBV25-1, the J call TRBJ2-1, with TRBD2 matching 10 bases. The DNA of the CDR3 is TGTGCCAGCAGTGAGGGAGGGACTAGCGAGGGCGATGAGCAGTTCTTC. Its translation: CASSEGGTSEGDEQFF.